These 14 T cell receptor beta chains originate from one sample sequenced in a study of metastatic and nonmetastatic thyroid tumors. TCRdb re-analyzed the PCR reads using MiXCR. The table shows fewer than 6,000 clones, with over 25% occurring only once. Prior to thyroid surgery, none of the patients had received any treatment. Material for sequencing was adjacent normal tissue. The receptors shown here come from a female donor with papillary thyroid cancer or a benign thyroid nodule (not recorded which). Some clones in this sample may be carry-over from other donors' samples.

This clone showed up just a few times. This chain connects TRBV6-1 to TRBJ1-1; 7 bases align to TRBD1. V lost 6 bases and J lost 1; bases outside the gene matches: 8. In germline, CDR1 is MNHNS, CDR2 SASEGT. This CDR3 spans 15 amino acids. The CDR3: CASRKGADTNTEAFF. CDR3 nucleotides: TGTGCCAGCAGGAAGGGGGCAGATACGAACACTGAAGCTTTCTTT.

This clone showed up just a few times. V is TRBV6-1 and J is TRBJ2-7, with D uncertain. Germline values: CDR1 MNHNS, CDR2 SASEGT. The length of the CDR3 is 13 residues. V lost 3 bases, J lost 1 base, and 7 bases lay in between. The CDR3 here is CASSELLSYEQYF. The CDR3 DNA reads as TGTGCCAGCAGTGAGCTACTTTCCTACGAGCAGTACTTC.

The chain has TRBV24-1 and TRBJ2-2; TRBD2 matches at 14 bases. The CDR3 spans 20 residues. Germline V gives CDR1 KGHDR, CDR2 SFDVKD. After removal of 2 bases from V and 3 bases from J, the junction contained 10 bases not matched to a gene. CDR3 nucleotide sequence: TGTGCCACCAGTGATTATACTGGGACTAGCGGGAGCTACGACACCGGGGAGCTGTTTTTT. Translated: CATSDYTGTSGSYDTGELFF.

Judged by abundance, this clone is medium-sized. In nucleotides, the CDR3 is TGCAGTGCCATGGGACTAGGGGAGACCCAGTACTTC. This encodes CSAMGLGETQYF. V gene TRBV20-1 combines with J gene TRBJ2-5; 8 bases fit TRBD2. V gave up 6 bases and J gave up 5 bases; unmatched junction bases: 5. Germline lookup yields CDR1 DFQATT and CDR2 SNEGSKA (reference sequence). This CDR3 comprises 12 residues.

This clone was counted between two and nine times. The chain combines TRBV6-5 with TRBJ2-2, with D tentatively TRBD1 or TRBD2 (7 bases each). V lost 7 bases and J 4 bases, leaving 16 bases between the germline ends. The CDR3 length is 15 residues. Germline V CDR1 and CDR2: MNHEY, SVGAGI. The CDR3 sequence is CASTPGGALTGELFF. CDR3 bases: TGTGCCAGCACCCCAGGGGGGGCCCTCACCGGGGAGCTGTTTTTT.

The V gene is TRBV6-1, the J gene TRBJ1-2, with TRBD1 matching over 7 bases. This CDR3 spans 14 amino acids. CDR1 and CDR2 from the germline V gene are MNHNS and SASEGT. V dropped 5 bases and J dropped 5; count of bases not matched to a gene: 8. The CDR3 loop is CASSHQGEGYGYTF. CDR3 in DNA: TGTGCCAGCAGTCATCAGGGGGAGGGATATGGCTACACCTTC.

For this clone: The CDR3 does not close with the conserved phenylalanine or tryptophan, likely indicating a read error. This chain connects TRBV12-3 or TRBV12-4 to TRBJ2-7; the match to TRBD1 covers 8 bases. This CDR3 has 14 amino acids. V gave up 7 bases and J gave up 5 bases; unmatched junction bases: 10. CDR3 bases: TGTGCCAGCATTGACAGGGGTCCGGACGACGAGCAGTACCTC. Encoded protein: CASIDRGPDDEQYL.

V and J are TRBV2 and TRBJ2-6; D gene ambiguous. Germline lookup yields CDR1 SNHLY and CDR2 FYNNEI. The CDR3 extends over 15 amino acids. V was shortened by 5 bases and J by 1 base, with 9 bases between the two germline ends. CDR3 DNA sequence: TGTGCCAGCAGTCCCGGAACATCTGGGGCCAACGTCCTGACTTTC. Encoded protein: CASSPGTSGANVLTF.

V usage is TRBV6-4 and J usage is TRBJ2-7; maybe TRBD1 (7 bases). CDR1 is MRHNA and CDR2 is SNTAGT in the germline V gene. The germline V and J ends were trimmed by 4 bases and 3 bases, with 16 bases remaining between them. CDR3 size: 15 residues. CDR3 nucleotide sequence: TGTGCCAGCAGTGCCGAGGGGGCCGGGGGCTACGAGCAGTACTTC. Protein sequence: CASSAEGAGGYEQYF.

Many counts were recorded for this clone. V is TRBV5-5 and J is TRBJ1-1, with 7 bases lining up with TRBD1. From germline, CDR1 is SGHKS and CDR2 YYEKEE (reference sequence). Trimming cost V 5 bases and J 2 bases; bases outside gene matches: 6. The CDR3 sequence is 14 residues long. This CDR3 is CASRPDRVNTEAFF. The CDR3 nucleotides are TGTGCCAGCAGACCAGACAGGGTCAACACTGAAGCTTTCTTT.

About this clone: Relative to the germline gene, one junction end is altered; a read error may explain this. V gene TRBV28 combines with J gene TRBJ2-3; D is ambiguous. The CDR3 covers 16 residues. Looked up from germline, CDR1 is MDHEN and CDR2 is SYDVKM. CDR3 DNA: TGTGCCACCAGTCCTGTTCAGGCGTTCAGCACAGATACTCAGTATTTT. Encoded protein: CATSPVQAFSTDTQYF.

V gene TRBV30 combines with J gene TRBJ2-6, with a weak D call TRBD2 (5 bases). The germline CDR1 and CDR2 sequences are GTSNPN and SVGIG (reference sequence). The CDR3 runs 13 residues. V gave up 3 bases and J gave up 2 bases, with 5 bases separating them. CDR3 region: CAWRRAGANVLTF. CDR3 sequence (DNA): TGTGCCTGGAGGAGGGCTGGGGCCAACGTCCTGACTTTC.

This clone was seen more than once but under ten times. The gene calls are TRBV2 and TRBJ2-7; D perhaps matches TRBD2 (6 bases). The CDR3 is 14 amino acids. Deletions cut 7 bases from V and 3 bases from J, with 16 bases between. Germline lookup yields CDR1 SNHLY and CDR2 FYNNEI. This CDR3 reads CASKPSGPNYEQYF. The DNA of the CDR3 is TGTGCCAGCAAACCCAGCGGGCCCAACTACGAGCAGTACTTC.

By share of the sample, this clone is large. The chain joins TRBV10-3 to TRBJ2-1; 9 positions match TRBD2. Germline CDR1 is ENHRY and CDR2 is SYGVKD. V shed 8 bases, J shed 9 bases, and the junction held 8 bases outside the gene matches. This CDR3 contains 13 residues. CDR3 sequence (DNA): TGTGCCATCTCCGCGGGAGGGTTGGTTGAGCAGTTCTTC. This encodes CAISAGGLVEQFF.